This is a list of T cell receptor beta chains from one sample in a study of response to subunit inactivated influenza vaccine. One entry per CDR3 protein results from TCRdb running MiXCR on the RT-PCR reads. In the table there are about 650,000 distinct CDR3 sequences, 15% to 18% of which are singletons. The sequenced sample was PBMCs from blood, obtained less than 13 days after vaccination. Receptors originate from a man between 50 and 59 years old who received an inactivated influenza vaccine. The CDR3 runs from the conserved cysteine through the conserved F or W.

cdr3_length j_call v_call cdr3_aa
16 TRBJ2-4 TRBV4-2 CASSQAPGTTKNIQYF
15 TRBJ1-4 TRBV4-1 CASSQVDRRNEKLFF
11 TRBJ2-1 TRBV28 CASRRGLEGFF
16 TRBJ2-7 TRBV4-1 CASSQDRGDLTYEQYF
15 TRBJ2-7 TRBV5-6 CASSLVRRGTYEQYF
15 TRBJ2-3 TRBV7-2 CASSRRGQNTDTQYF
13 TRBJ1-5 TRBV20-1 CSAQGDSNQPQHF
13 TRBJ2-7 TRBV7-2 CASRWDYSYEQYF
14 TRBJ2-7 TRBV20-1 CSASLGDSGSGQYF
16 TRBJ1-1 TRBV20-1 CSARALGGWVNTEAFF
13 TRBJ2-3 TRBV10-1 CASSSRPSDTQYF
17 TRBJ2-1 TRBV12-3/TRBV12-4 CASRSLAGGTSYNEQFF
14 TRBJ1-1 TRBV6-1 CASSPRNLNTEAFF
13 TRBJ2-7 TRBV18 CASSLNSVYEQYF
15 TRBJ2-3 TRBV27 CASRKLDRGPDTQYF
13 TRBJ1-1 TRBV9 CASSVGPHTEAFF
15 TRBJ1-2 TRBV6-9 CASITSGGRYDGYTF
15 TRBJ1-2 TRBV11-2 CASSSGTTGNYGYTF
16 TRBJ2-3 TRBV7-6 CASSLVSAGTTDTQYF
15 TRBJ2-3 TRBV2 CASNGLAGSTDTQYF
16 TRBJ2-3 TRBV27 CASSFGEGRGTDTQYF
11 TRBJ2-7 TRBV7-2 CASSSLAEQYF
17 TRBJ2-5 TRBV5-1 CASSLVQGAIPQETQYF
17 TRBJ2-1 TRBV3-1 CASSQELGRGLYNEQFF
15 TRBJ1-5 TRBV20-1 CSARETGGGNQPQHF
14 TRBJ2-4 TRBV20-1 CSAADRAPKNIQYF
13 TRBJ1-1 TRBV4-3 CASSQGAGGEAFF
15 TRBJ2-7 TRBV7-2 CSSSSIGTGYYEQYF
12 TRBJ1-2 TRBV6-2/TRBV6-3 CASRTGAPGYTF
13 TRBJ2-3 TRBV7-2 CASSGRGQDTQYF
15 TRBJ2-7 TRBV5-1 CASSSGSSQGLEQYF
16 TRBJ2-3 TRBV4-3 CASSPLGAGGSDTQYF
12 TRBJ2-7 TRBV10-3 CAIKGQGGEQYF
15 TRBJ1-3 TRBV28 CASTGRIFSGNTIYF
18 TRBJ1-4 TRBV28 CASSPWLGSSSANEKLFF
13 TRBJ2-7 TRBV2 CATRLAGGYEQYF
17 TRBJ2-1 TRBV6-2/TRBV6-3 CASSYLAGDSYYNEQFF
16 TRBJ2-5 TRBV4-1 CASSTQPGRIQETQYF
13 TRBJ2-7 TRBV5-5 CASSGRIAGEQYF
16 TRBJ1-5 TRBV7-2 CASSLMTGNSNQPQHF
14 TRBJ2-7 TRBV5-1 CASSSVGGNYEQYF
15 TRBJ2-5 TRBV7-9 CASSFLRGGVETQYF
16 TRBJ2-1 TRBV12-3/TRBV12-4 CASSSRGERGYNEQFF
16 TRBJ2-5 TRBV7-2 CASSLAHLAGGETQYF
13 TRBJ2-2 TRBV7-6 CASSHRGAGELFF
17 TRBJ2-2 TRBV6-2/TRBV6-3 CASNGLAGVLYTGELFF
13 TRBJ2-7 TRBV2 CASSPQGYYEQYF
13 TRBJ2-1 TRBV21-1 CASHSHPVREQFF